These T cell receptor beta chains were read from a single sample in a study of T cells in Graves' hyperthyroidism and ophthalmopathy. Each CDR3 protein is one row after TCRdb ran MiXCR on the multiplex PCR reads. This repertoire shows about 320,000 distinct CDR3 sequences, roughly 15% found once; its top ten account for roughly 31%. The sequenced sample consisted of blood. The receptors derive from a man aged 30 to 39 with Graves' hyperthyroidism. CDR3s include the opening cysteine and the closing phenylalanine or tryptophan. D genes are given only for firm matches. Rows may omit the clone size; those that give it use once, few, many or a size class.

NA	TRBD1	TRBV19	TRBJ1-5	CASQGAPRNQPQHF	TGTGCCAGCCAGGGGGCCCCACGCAATCAGCCCCAGCATTTT
many	NA	TRBV20-1	TRBJ2-3	CSARDQPSTDTQYF	TGCAGTGCAAGGGACCAGCCGAGCACAGATACGCAGTATTTT
NA	TRBD1	TRBV24-1	TRBJ2-5	CATGDSHQETQYF	TGTGCCACCGGGGACAGCCACCAAGAGACCCAGTACTTC
few	TRBD1	TRBV5-1	TRBJ2-7	CASSSTGVSAYEQYF	TGCGCCAGCAGCTCCACAGGGGTATCGGCCTACGAGCAGTACTTC
NA	NA	TRBV9	TRBJ1-3	CASSTRGDLLSGNTIYF	TGTGCCAGCAGCACGCGGGGTGATTTGCTGTCTGGAAACACCATATATTTT
many	NA	TRBV6-1	TRBJ1-1	CASTPLTANTEAFF	TGTGCCAGCACCCCACTTACAGCGAACACTGAAGCTTTCTTT
few	TRBD2	TRBV28	TRBJ2-1	CASSLLAAGGPFF	TGTGCCAGCAGTTTATTAGCGGCGGGGGGGCCGTTCTTC
few	NA	TRBV7-6	TRBJ2-2	CASSLRNAGELFF	TGTGCCAGCAGCCTAAGGAATGCCGGGGAGCTGTTTTTT
many	TRBD2	TRBV12-3/TRBV12-4	TRBJ2-3	CASTPEVAGGTDTQYF	TGTGCCAGCACCCCGGAAGTAGCGGGAGGGACAGATACGCAGTATTTT
many	NA	TRBV5-5	TRBJ2-1	CASSLGGVDEQFF	TGTGCCAGCAGCTTGGGAGGAGTCGATGAGCAGTTCTTC
many	NA	TRBV12-3/TRBV12-4	TRBJ2-7	CASSFAQDEQYF	TGTGCCAGCAGTTTTGCCCAGGACGAGCAGTACTTC
many	TRBD2	TRBV3-1	TRBJ2-7	CASSLLTSGTYEQYF	TGTGCCAGCAGCCTCCTGACTAGCGGGACCTACGAGCAGTACTTC
NA	TRBD2	TRBV10-3	TRBJ2-3	CAISEYSGRARNTQYF	TGTGCCATCAGTGAGTACAGCGGGAGGGCCAGGAATACGCAGTATTTT
many	NA	TRBV6-2/TRBV6-3	TRBJ2-7	CASRGASRNEQYF	TGTGCCAGCAGGGGGGCTTCCCGCAACGAGCAGTACTTC
few	NA	TRBV3-1	TRBJ2-7	CASSQGHEQYF	TGTGCCAGCAGCCAAGGCCACGAGCAGTACTTC
NA	TRBD1	TRBV19	TRBJ1-1	CASSIYQTGGEEAFF	TGTGCCAGTAGTATTTACCAGACAGGGGGCGAGGAAGCTTTCTTT
NA	NA	TRBV10-3	TRBJ2-1	CAISESQRVFNNEQFF	TGTGCCATCAGTGAGTCGCAGCGGGTTTTTAACAATGAGCAGTTCTTC
many	NA	TRBV28	TRBJ1-4	CASSPDRGRHEKLFF	TGTGCCAGCAGCCCAGACAGAGGGAGGCATGAAAAACTGTTTTTT
NA	TRBD2	TRBV28	TRBJ2-7	CASSVTSGRVFEQYF	TGTGCCAGCAGTGTGACTAGCGGGAGGGTTTTCGAGCAGTACTTC
many	NA	TRBV20-1	TRBJ2-7	CSATPMNGGTYEQYF	TGCAGTGCCACTCCCATGAACGGGGGTACCTACGAGCAGTACTTC
many	TRBD2	TRBV20-1	TRBJ2-7	CSAPLAGVGEQYF	TGCAGTGCTCCATTAGCGGGAGTAGGCGAGCAGTACTTC
NA	NA	TRBV24-1	TRBJ1-5	CATSENRRGSPQHF	TGTGCCACCAGTGAAAACAGGAGGGGGTCTCCCCAGCATTTT
many	TRBD2	TRBV20-1	TRBJ2-3	CSALTTSGSADTQYF	TGCAGTGCTTTAACGACTAGCGGGAGCGCAGATACGCAGTATTTT
few	NA	TRBV9	TRBJ1-2	CASSTTPGQDYGYTF	TGTGCCAGCAGCACGACCCCGGGACAAGACTATGGCTACACCTTC
many	NA	TRBV30	TRBJ2-7	CAWRSRNRASYEQYF	TGTGCCTGGAGATCCAGGAACAGGGCATCCTACGAGCAGTACTTC
few	TRBD1	TRBV3-1	TRBJ1-6	CASSARDRGNSPLHF	TGTGCCAGCAGCGCCCGGGACAGGGGTAATTCACCCCTCCACTTT
NA	TRBD2	TRBV9	TRBJ2-1	CASSVSGRAYNEQFF	TGTGCCAGCAGCGTTAGCGGGAGGGCCTACAATGAGCAGTTCTTC
NA	TRBD1	TRBV24-1	TRBJ2-5	CATSGRQGFQETQYF	TGTGCCACCAGTGGCCGACAGGGGTTCCAAGAGACCCAGTACTTC
many	NA	TRBV11-2	TRBJ2-7	CASSLAGTYPYEQYF	TGTGCCAGCAGCTTAGCCGGGACATACCCCTACGAGCAGTACTTC
many	TRBD2	TRBV20-1	TRBJ2-1	CSARDLIGLAGGEQFF	TGCAGTGCTAGAGATTTAATTGGACTAGCGGGAGGGGAGCAGTTCTTC
NA	NA	TRBV6-5	TRBJ2-1	CASSYESGSYNEQFF	TGTGCCAGCAGTTACGAGAGCGGCTCCTACAATGAGCAGTTCTTC
few	NA	TRBV20-1	TRBJ2-5	CSARGRQDEYF	TGCAGTGCTAGAGGAAGGCAGGACGAGTACTTC
many	TRBD2	TRBV7-3	TRBJ2-1	CASSLTGTSGYNEQFF	TGTGCCAGCAGCTTAACGGGGACTAGCGGCTACAATGAGCAGTTCTTC
NA	NA	TRBV28	TRBJ1-2	CASKGQRGARGYTF	TGTGCCAGCAAGGGGCAGCGAGGGGCAAGGGGCTACACCTTC
NA	TRBD1	TRBV28	TRBJ1-1	CANSSPGQGDTEAFF	TGTGCCAACAGTTCTCCGGGACAGGGGGACACTGAAGCTTTCTTT
NA	TRBD1	TRBV7-8	TRBJ2-1	CASSLTRDRGNNEQFF	TGTGCCAGCAGCTTAACCCGGGACAGGGGTAACAATGAGCAGTTCTTC
many	NA	TRBV28	TRBJ2-6	CASSPRQVSGANVLTF	TGTGCCAGCAGTCCCCGACAGGTCTCTGGGGCCAACGTCCTGACTTTC
many	TRBD1	TRBV11-2	TRBJ2-3	CASSPDRGADTQYF	TGTGCCAGCAGCCCGGACAGGGGTGCAGATACGCAGTATTTT
many	TRBD1	TRBV3-1	TRBJ2-3	CASTQGQALDTQYF	TGTGCCAGCACACAGGGGCAGGCCCTAGATACGCAGTATTTT
NA	NA	TRBV30	TRBJ1-5	CAWSVGYQPQHF	TGTGCCTGGAGTGTTGGGTATCAGCCCCAGCATTTT
NA	TRBD2	TRBV7-9	TRBJ2-3	CASSPQSVIGAGGVNTQYF	TGTGCCAGCAGCCCCCAGTCGGTGATCGGAGCGGGAGGCGTAAATACGCAGTATTTT
NA	TRBD1	TRBV5-5	TRBJ2-1	CASSFLIRQGAYNEQFF	TGTGCCAGCAGCTTTCTAATCCGACAGGGCGCCTACAATGAGCAGTTCTTC
NA	NA	TRBV7-9	TRBJ2-7	CASSRTVLYEQYF	TGTGCCAGCAGCCGGACGGTACTCTACGAGCAGTACTTC
many	TRBD2	TRBV20-1	TRBJ2-1	CSAGVAGGGAYNEQFF	TGCAGTGCTGGAGTAGCGGGAGGTGGGGCCTACAATGAGCAGTTCTTC
few	TRBD2	TRBV7-9	TRBJ2-5	CASNRTSGGTQYF	TGTGCCAGCAACCGGACTAGCGGGGGGACCCAGTACTTC
few	NA	TRBV12-3/TRBV12-4	TRBJ1-2	CASSLNLIGDYGYTF	TGTGCCAGCAGTTTAAATCTTATAGGAGATTATGGCTACACCTTC
few	TRBD1	TRBV5-4	TRBJ2-1	CASSHRDRTYNEQFF	TGTGCCAGCAGCCACCGGGACAGGACATACAATGAGCAGTTCTTC
NA	NA	TRBV30	TRBJ2-6	CAWSVGGANVLTF	TGTGCCTGGAGTGTAGGAGGGGCCAACGTCCTGACTTTC
many	NA	TRBV28	TRBJ1-5	CASRSGHQPQHF	TGTGCCAGCAGGTCAGGCCATCAGCCCCAGCATTTT
NA	NA	TRBV27	TRBJ2-7	CASSSREDEQYF	TGTGCCAGCAGCTCCAGGGAGGACGAGCAGTACTTC